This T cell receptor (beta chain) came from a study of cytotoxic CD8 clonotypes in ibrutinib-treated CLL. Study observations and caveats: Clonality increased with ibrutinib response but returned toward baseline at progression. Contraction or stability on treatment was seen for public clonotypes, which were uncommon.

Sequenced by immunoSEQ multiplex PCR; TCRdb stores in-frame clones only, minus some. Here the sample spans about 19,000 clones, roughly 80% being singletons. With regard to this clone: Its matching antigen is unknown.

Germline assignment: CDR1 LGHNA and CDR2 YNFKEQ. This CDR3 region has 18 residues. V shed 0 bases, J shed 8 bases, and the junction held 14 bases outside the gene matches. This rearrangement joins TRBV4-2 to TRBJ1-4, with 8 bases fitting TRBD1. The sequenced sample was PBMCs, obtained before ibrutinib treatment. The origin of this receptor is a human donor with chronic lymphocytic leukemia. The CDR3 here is CASSQDPLTGTGGEKLFF. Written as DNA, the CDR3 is TGTGCCAGCAGCCAAGATCCTCTCACCGGGACAGGAGGGGAAAAACTGTTTTTT.